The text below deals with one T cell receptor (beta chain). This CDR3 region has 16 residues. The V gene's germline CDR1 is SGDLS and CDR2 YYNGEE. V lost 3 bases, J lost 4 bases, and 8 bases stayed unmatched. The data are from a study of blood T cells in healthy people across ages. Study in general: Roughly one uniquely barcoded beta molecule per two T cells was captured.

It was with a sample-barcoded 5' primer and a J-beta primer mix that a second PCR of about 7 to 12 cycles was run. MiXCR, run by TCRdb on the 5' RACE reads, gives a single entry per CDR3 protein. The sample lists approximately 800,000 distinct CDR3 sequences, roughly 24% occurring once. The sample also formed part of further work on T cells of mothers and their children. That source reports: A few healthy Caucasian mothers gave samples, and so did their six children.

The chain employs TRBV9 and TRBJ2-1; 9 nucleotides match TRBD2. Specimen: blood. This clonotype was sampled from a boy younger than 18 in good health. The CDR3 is CASSATAGGQYNEQFF. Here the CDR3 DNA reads TGTGCCAGCAGCGCTACTGCGGGGGGGCAGTACAATGAGCAGTTCTTC.